Listed here are 32 T cell receptor beta chains from one sample, sequenced in a study of identical twins. Each CDR3 protein gets one entry after TCRdb re-called the 5' RACE reads with MiXCR. The data hold approximately 890,000 distinct CDR3 sequences, with roughly 12% observed a single time. The same data also went into a second study, on yellow fever vaccine responses in identical twins.

Sequences were obtained from PBMCs. Receptors were obtained from a woman aged 18-29 years in good health.

The chain links TRBV12-3 or TRBV12-4 to TRBJ2-7, with a weak D call TRBD2 (6 bases). V was shortened by 7 bases and J by 7 bases, with 20 bases between the two germline ends. CDR3 size: 14 residues. CDR3 region: CASTRDSWMGEQYF. The CDR3 bases are TGTGCCAGCACCCGGGACTCTTGGATGGGGGAGCAGTACTTC.

There are many counts of this clonotype. This chain uses TRBV5-1 with TRBJ1-2; 7 bases agree with TRBD1. Per the germline V gene, CDR1 is SGHRS and CDR2 is YFSETQ. J was trimmed by 4 bases and V by 1 base; bases with no gene match: 10. The CDR3 covers 16 residues. CDR3: CASSLRQGTTPYGYTF. In DNA, the CDR3 is TGCGCCAGCAGCTTGCGACAGGGCACTACACCCTATGGCTACACCTTC.

CDR3 residues: CAWISSGGCSTDTQYF. In DNA form, the CDR3 reads TGTGCCTGGATCTCTAGCGGGGGATGTAGCACAGATACGCAGTATTTT. The chain couples TRBV30 to TRBJ2-3, with TRBD2 identical over 10 bases. The length of the CDR3 is 16 residues. Germline CDR1 is GTSNPN and CDR2 is SVGIG (reference sequence). V lost 4 bases to trimming and J lost 0 bases; unmatched junction nucleotides: 7.

This clonotype was observed a handful of times. The V gene is TRBV11-1, the J gene TRBJ2-5, with 12 bases that match TRBD2. The junction had 13 bases not matched to a gene; V was cut back by 3 bases and J by 2 bases. CDR1 is SGHAT, CDR2 FQDESV, per germline (reference sequence). The CDR3 spans 19 residues. The CDR3 spells CASSFSSGLAGSAQETQYF. In DNA, the CDR3 is TGTGCCAGCAGCTTTTCCTCCGGACTAGCGGGGTCCGCACAAGAGACCCAGTACTTC. Together with reference TRBV11-1 and TRBJ2-5, the CDR3 gives the full variable domain: EAEVAQSPRYKITEKSQAVAFWCDPISGHATLYWYRQILGQGPELLVQFQDESVVDDSQLPKDRFSAERLKGVDSTLKIQPAELGDSAMYLCASSFSSGLAGSAQETQYFGPGTRLLVL.

This clonotype was recorded at least ten times. The rearrangement links TRBV12-3 or TRBV12-4 to TRBJ1-1; no firm D call. The CDR3 sequence is 13 residues long. Trimming left V 5 bases short and J 2 bases short, with 9 bases between. The DNA for the CDR3 is TGTGCCAGCAGTAGGACGCTAAACACTGAAGCTTTCTTT. Amino acid sequence: CASSRTLNTEAFF.

This clonotype was seen repeatedly, ten times or more. The V and J genes are TRBV12-3 or TRBV12-4 and TRBJ2-1; D is unclear. CDR3 size: 13 residues. Trimming removed 3 bases at V and 5 bases at J, with 8 bases between. CDR3 region: CASSFRYHNEQFF. CDR3 sequence (DNA): TGTGCCAGCAGTTTCCGATACCACAATGAGCAGTTCTTC.

V usage is TRBV12-3 or TRBV12-4 and J usage is TRBJ2-3; perhaps TRBD1 as D (6 bases). The CDR3 has 14 residues. V was trimmed by 4 bases and J by 5 bases, leaving 13 bases between them. CDR3: CASSSTGTKDTQYF. Written as DNA, the CDR3 is TGTGCCAGCAGTTCCACCGGGACAAAAGATACGCAGTATTTT.

This chain joins TRBV11-2 and TRBJ2-5; tentative D call: TRBD2 (5 bases). The V and J ends lost 8 bases and 5 bases respectively, with 15 bases between them. The CDR3 is made up of 13 amino acids. Germline V gives CDR1 SGHAT, CDR2 FQNNGV. The CDR3 sequence: CASAKGGRETQYF. CDR3 sequence (DNA): TGTGCCAGCGCGAAAGGAGGCCGGGAGACCCAGTACTTC. Full variable domain (rest looked up from reference TRBV11-2 and TRBJ2-5): EAGVAQSPRYKIIEKRQSVAFWCNPISGHATLYWYQQILGQGPKLLIQFQNNGVVDDSQLPKDRFSAERLKGVDSTLKIQPAKLEDSAVYLCASAKGGRETQYFGPGTRLLVL.

This clonotype was counted a few times. The rearrangement joins TRBV2 to TRBJ1-3, with D possibly matching TRBD1 (5 bases). Germline assignment: CDR1 SNHLY and CDR2 FYNNEI. The CDR3 consists of 12 residues. V lost 10 bases and J 10 bases, leaving 17 bases between the germline ends. The CDR3 sequence is CATLAGRDTIYF. CDR3 DNA sequence: TGTGCCACCTTGGCTGGCAGGGATACCATATATTTT.

CDR3 region: CASSLSGRKNTEAFF. In nucleotides, the CDR3 is TGTGCCAGCAGCTTATCCGGACGGAAGAACACTGAAGCTTTCTTT. The chain joins TRBV11-3 to TRBJ1-1; D ambiguous. The germline V gene encodes CDR1 SGHNT and CDR2 YENEEA. Trimming removed 2 bases at V and 1 base at J, with 11 bases between. The CDR3 is 15 amino acids.

This clonotype has only a few counts. In DNA form, the CDR3 reads TGTGCCAGCAGTGATCCGGGACACACAACGAGCTCCTACAATGAGCAGTTCTTC. This sequence encodes CASSDPGHTTSSYNEQFF. This chain joins TRBV25-1 and TRBJ2-1; a weak D match, TRBD1 (6 bases). Per the germline V gene, CDR1 is MGHDK and CDR2 is SYGVNS. This CDR3 region has 18 residues. Trimming stripped 3 bases from V and 0 bases from J, with 18 bases between. The full variable domain, with the rest looked up from reference TRBV25-1 and TRBJ2-1, is EADIYQTPRYLVIGTGKKITLECSQTMGHDKMYWYQQDPGMELHLIHYSYGVNSTEKGDLSSESTVSRIRTEHFPLTLESARPSHTSQYLCASSDPGHTTSSYNEQFFGPGTRLTVL.

This rearrangement joins TRBV12-3 or TRBV12-4 to TRBJ2-1; TRBD2 agrees at 11 bases. Losses at the gene ends were 10 bases for V and 4 bases for J; bases not matched to a gene: 9. The CDR3 consists of 15 residues. The CDR3 DNA reads as TGTGCCACGGGAATAGCGGGAGGGGTTTACAATGAGCAGTTCTTC. This encodes CATGIAGGVYNEQFF.

The V and J genes are TRBV5-1 and TRBJ2-6; 7 nucleotides line up with TRBD1. Germline trimming cut 4 bases from V and 0 bases from J; bases unmatched to any gene: 13. The CDR3 sequence is 19 residues long. The germline gives CDR1 SGHRS, CDR2 YFSETQ. The CDR3, as DNA: TGCGCCAGCAGCCCACGACCCGGGACAGCTAACTCTGGGGCCAACGTCCTGACTTTC. This sequence encodes CASSPRPGTANSGANVLTF.

The chain carries TRBV7-6 and TRBJ2-1; 9 bases agree with TRBD1. J was trimmed by 7 bases and V by 1 base; bases with no gene match: 8. The CDR3 is made up of 16 amino acids. CDR1 and CDR2 from the germline V gene are SGHVS and FNYEAQ. CDR3 in DNA: TGTGCCAGCAGCTTAGTCCCCGACAGGGGGATAAATGAGCAGTTCTTC. This encodes CASSLVPDRGINEQFF.

This chain joins TRBV5-1 and TRBJ1-6, with 7 bases identical to TRBD1. The CDR3 has 16 amino acids. The V gene end was trimmed by 0 bases and the J gene end by 7 bases; junction bases not matched to a gene: 7. CDR1 SGHRS and CDR2 YFSETQ come from the germline V gene. The CDR3 DNA sequence: TGCGCCAGCAGCTTGGAAACCGGGACAGTCAATTCACCCCTCCACTTT. Translation: CASSLETGTVNSPLHF.

The chain is built from TRBV25-1 and TRBJ2-7, with 13 positions matching TRBD2. The CDR3 contains 18 residues. Germline V gene sequence: CDR1 MGHDK, CDR2 SYGVNS. V was pared by 0 bases and J by 2 bases, with 7 bases of the junction left unmatched. In DNA form, the CDR3 reads TGTGCCAGCAGTGAATATGAACTAGCGGGGGGGCTGACCTACGAGCAGTACTTC. Translated, it gives CASSEYELAGGLTYEQYF.

The J gene is TRBJ2-5, the V gene TRBV24-1; D is tentatively TRBD1 or TRBD2 (5 bases each). The germline V and J ends were trimmed by 4 bases and 0 bases, with 17 bases remaining between them. Germline V gene sequence: CDR1 KGHDR, CDR2 SFDVKD. The CDR3 spans 17 residues. CDR3 residues: CATSEDPGRRYQETQYF. CDR3 in DNA: TGTGCCACCAGTGAAGATCCGGGACGGAGGTACCAAGAGACCCAGTACTTC.

The chain is built from TRBV15 and TRBJ1-2; 7 nucleotides align to TRBD1. Germline CDR1 is LNHNV and CDR2 is YYDKDF (reference sequence). V lost 3 bases to trimming and J lost 6 bases; unmatched junction nucleotides: 7. CDR3 length: 14 residues. CDR3 in DNA: TGTGCCACCAGCAGTCCGGGGACAGTCGATGGCTACACCTTC. Translating gives CATSSPGTVDGYTF.

This clonotype has a count of ten or more. The chain has TRBV18 and TRBJ2-2; 10 bases are a match to TRBD2. V dropped 3 bases and J dropped 7; count of bases not matched to a gene: 8. Germline V gives CDR1 KGHSH, CDR2 LQKENI. This CDR3 region has 16 residues. The CDR3 loop is CASSPPGLASVGELFF. The CDR3, as DNA: TGTGCCAGCTCACCTCCGGGACTAGCGTCTGTCGGGGAGCTGTTTTTT.

V gene TRBV5-1 combines with J gene TRBJ2-3, with D possibly being TRBD1 (6 bases). The germline gives CDR1 SGHRS, CDR2 YFSETQ. The CDR3 has 15 amino acids. The ends were cut back, 5 bases at V and 5 bases at J, with 18 bases in the middle. The CDR3 bases are TGCGCCAGCAGACTCGACTCCACCAGGGGAGATACGCAGTATTTT. Translation: CASRLDSTRGDTQYF. The complete variable domain, with remaining parts taken from reference TRBV5-1 and TRBJ2-3, reads KAGVTQTPRYLIKTRGQQVTLSCSPISGHRSVSWYQQTPGQGLQFLFEYFSETQRNKGNFPGRFSGRQFSNSRSEMNVSTLELGDSALYLCASRLDSTRGDTQYFGPGTRLTVL.

This clonotype has more than one count but fewer than ten. The J gene is TRBJ1-1, the V gene TRBV20-1; no firm D call. Germline assignment: CDR1 DFQATT and CDR2 SNEGSKA (reference sequence). There are 14 residues in the CDR3. The ends were cut back, 6 bases at V and 6 bases at J, with 20 bases in the middle. This chain's CDR3 is CSAPLSVLGAEAFF. Here the CDR3 DNA reads TGCAGTGCCCCTCTCAGTGTGTTGGGCGCTGAAGCTTTCTTT.

The chain links TRBV20-1 to TRBJ2-2; no definite D call. Germline V lookup: CDR1 DFQATT, CDR2 SNEGSKA (reference sequence). The CDR3 loop spans 13 amino acids. Trimming removed 0 bases at V and 8 bases at J, with 10 bases between. In nucleotides, the CDR3 is TGCAGTGCTAGAGAATCCTTGGGAGGGGAGCTGTTTTTT. It specifies CSARESLGGELFF.

This clonotype was seen just once. The rearrangement uses TRBV6-1 and TRBJ2-1; 8 nucleotides match TRBD2. This CDR3 spans 14 amino acids. The ends lost 11 bases at V and 2 bases at J; junction bases unmatched: 8. Germline V gene lookup returns CDR1 MNHNS and CDR2 SASEGT. The CDR3 DNA sequence: TGTGCCCGCAACGGGGGGGGTACCTACAATGAGCAGTTCTTC. Protein sequence: CARNGGGTYNEQFF.

The gene calls are TRBV5-1 and TRBJ2-1, with D maybe TRBD2 (5 bases). The CDR3 has 16 amino acids. Trimming took off 2 bases at V and 3 bases at J, with 15 bases between the two ends. Germline CDR1 and CDR2: SGHRS and YFSETQ. The CDR3 spells CASSFSKPRGYNEQFF. Here the CDR3 DNA reads TGCGCCAGCAGCTTCAGCAAACCACGGGGCTACAATGAGCAGTTCTTC.

The chain joins TRBV20-1 to TRBJ2-6, with 7 nucleotides matching TRBD2. Germline V CDR1 and CDR2: DFQATT, SNEGSKA (reference sequence). The CDR3 is 16 amino acids. V was pared by 4 bases and J by 0 bases, with 6 bases of the junction left unmatched. The CDR3 here is CSAKRDGTSGANVLTF. In DNA, the CDR3 is TGCAGTGCTAAGCGGGACGGGACCTCTGGGGCCAACGTCCTGACTTTC.

This clonotype was detected ten times or more. V and J are TRBV28 and TRBJ2-7; D unclear. Germline-derived CDR1 and CDR2 are MDHEN and SYDVKM. This CDR3 is built from 16 residues. V was shortened by 5 bases and J by 6 bases, with 23 bases between the two germline ends. The CDR3 DNA reads TGTGCCAGCAGTCCCGGACGTCGAGACCTTTATTTCGAGCAGTACGTC. Translating gives CASSPGRRDLYFEQYV.

This clonotype was counted ten times or more. The chain joins TRBV20-1 to TRBJ1-1; D gene ambiguous. Trimming left V 1 base short and J 3 bases short, with 9 bases between. The CDR3 is 13 residues long. Germline V gives CDR1 DFQATT, CDR2 SNEGSKA (reference sequence). This chain's CDR3 is CSARGPGDTEAFF. In nucleotides, the CDR3 is TGCAGTGCTAGAGGACCAGGTGACACTGAAGCTTTCTTT.

This clonotype appeared a few times. This chain joins TRBV20-1 and TRBJ2-6, with D perhaps TRBD2 (7 bases). V was trimmed by 1 base and J by 2 bases, leaving 9 bases between them. Germline V gene sequence: CDR1 DFQATT, CDR2 SNEGSKA (reference sequence). This CDR3 comprises 15 residues. In nucleotides, the CDR3 is TGCAGTGCTAGAGCGGGGGGCCCTGGGGCCAACGTCCTGACTTTC. This sequence encodes CSARAGGPGANVLTF.

The table lists this clonotype with a few counts. CDR3 nucleotides: TGTGCCAGCAGTGAATTCGGGACTCCGAACACTGAAGCTTTCTTT. Its translation: CASSEFGTPNTEAFF. The J gene is TRBJ1-1, the V gene TRBV25-1; perhaps TRBD1 as D (5 bases). The CDR3 has 15 amino acids. V shed 1 base and J shed 1 base, with 10 bases lying between them. Germline V CDR1 and CDR2: MGHDK, SYGVNS. Together with reference TRBV25-1 and TRBJ1-1, the CDR3 gives the full variable domain: EADIYQTPRYLVIGTGKKITLECSQTMGHDKMYWYQQDPGMELHLIHYSYGVNSTEKGDLSSESTVSRIRTEHFPLTLESARPSHTSQYLCASSEFGTPNTEAFFGQGTRLTVV.

This clonotype was counted between two and nine times. V usage is TRBV12-3 or TRBV12-4 and J usage is TRBJ2-5, with TRBD2 matching 8 bases. Trimming removed 5 bases from V and 2 bases from J; junction bases left unmatched: 19. The CDR3 is 19 residues long. The CDR3 DNA reads as TGTGCCAGCAGTCGACGACTAGACAAACTAGCGGATATACAAGAGACCCAGTACTTC. Its protein product is CASSRRLDKLADIQETQYF.

This clonotype was detected ten times or more. This chain connects TRBV12-3 or TRBV12-4 to TRBJ2-5, with 8 nucleotides matching TRBD2. CDR3 length: 13 residues. The V segment lost 7 bases and the J segment 4 bases; nucleotides outside the gene matches: 5. The CDR3 loop reads CASTHSGGETQYF. CDR3 nucleotide sequence: TGTGCCAGCACCCACAGCGGGGGAGAGACCCAGTACTTC.

This clonotype was seen more than once but under ten times. The chain uses TRBV5-1 and TRBJ1-5, with 9 bases matching TRBD1. With 4 bases clipped from V and 5 bases from J, the junction kept 4 bases outside the gene matches. The CDR3 sequence is 14 residues long. The germline CDR1 and CDR2 sequences are SGHRS and YFSETQ. The chain's CDR3 is CASSLRTGDQPQHF. CDR3 DNA sequence: TGCGCCAGCAGCCTAAGGACAGGGGATCAGCCCCAGCATTTT.